A single sample gave rise to the 8 T cell receptor beta chains below, sequenced in a study of blood T cell repertoires in COVID-19. TCRdb's copy holds only in-frame clones and misses some; the assay was immunoSEQ multiplex PCR. This sample has more than 300,000 clones; 70% to 90% occur once, and the top ten carry approximately 1.9%. Sequenced: PBMCs or T cells enriched from blood (not recorded which). Every receptor here comes from a middle-aged man in a cohort exposed to, infected with or recovered from COVID-19 (not recorded which).

The J gene is TRBJ2-1, the V gene TRBV19; 8 positions agree with TRBD2. Germline values: CDR1 LNHDA, CDR2 SQIVND (reference sequence). The J segment lost 2 bases and the V segment lost 5 bases, leaving 2 bases of the junction unmatched. The CDR3 has 14 amino acids. DNA of the CDR3: TGTGCCAGTAGTGGTAGCGGGACCTACAATGAGCAGTTCTTC. This sequence encodes CASSGSGTYNEQFF.

The chain links TRBV10-1 to TRBJ1-1, with D hard to call. CDR1 is WNHNN and CDR2 is SYGVQD in the germline V gene (reference sequence). V lost 5 bases and J 1 base, leaving 11 bases between the germline ends. The CDR3 has 14 residues. The CDR3, as DNA: TGCGCCAGCAGTACGGGGAACACGAACACTGAAGCTTTCTTT. The encoded protein is CASSTGNTNTEAFF.

The chain joins TRBV27 to TRBJ1-5; D unresolved. The germline V and J ends were trimmed by 4 bases and 0 bases, with 7 bases remaining between them. The CDR3 totals 14 residues. Germline CDR1 and CDR2: MNHEY and SMNVEV (reference sequence). The DNA of the CDR3 is TGTGCCAGCAGTTGGAGGGTTAGCAATCAGCCCCAGCATTTT. Translating it yields CASSWRVSNQPQHF.

The V call is TRBV27, the J call TRBJ1-4; 9 nucleotides agree with TRBD1. The CDR3 length is 15 residues. J gave up 9 bases and V 3 bases, and 8 bases lay outside the gene matches. From germline, CDR1 is MNHEY and CDR2 SMNVEV (reference sequence). CDR3 DNA sequence: TGTGCCAGCAGTTTTTGGGGACAGGGAGCGAAAAAACTGTTTTTT. Its protein is CASSFWGQGAKKLFF.

This clone came up once. The rearrangement links TRBV2 to TRBJ2-2; 7 bases agree with TRBD2. This CDR3 region has 16 residues. V trimming: 7 bases; J trimming: 3 bases; junction bases outside the gene matches: 11. Per germline, CDR1 SNHLY and CDR2 FYNNEI. CDR3 nucleotide sequence: TGTGCCAGCAAGCGGCGGGAGAAAGTGTACACCGGGGAGCTGTTTTTT. Translated, it gives CASKRREKVYTGELFF.

This rearrangement joins TRBV5-1 to TRBJ2-5, with 12 bases aligning to TRBD1. The germline V gene encodes CDR1 SGHRS and CDR2 YFSETQ. V dropped 10 bases and J dropped 5; count of bases not matched to a gene: 21. This CDR3 is built from 18 residues. CDR3 bases: TGCGCCTCCGGAGTCGGGACAGGGGGCGCGGCCTCCTGGGAGACCCAGTACTTC. Translation gives CASGVGTGGAASWETQYF.

This chain links TRBV27 with TRBJ1-1; 7 nucleotides match TRBD1. The V gene end was trimmed by 2 bases and the J gene end by 6 bases; junction bases not matched to a gene: 6. In germline, CDR1 is MNHEY, CDR2 SMNVEV (reference sequence). The CDR3 is 14 residues long. The CDR3 coding sequence is TGTGCCAGCAGTTTAAGACAGGGTAGCTCTGAAGCTTTCTTT. Translation: CASSLRQGSSEAFF.

The V call is TRBV2, the J call TRBJ2-1; 8 nucleotides align to TRBD2. V gave up 6 bases and J gave up 8 bases; unmatched junction bases: 3. The CDR3 runs 12 residues. The V gene's germline CDR1 is SNHLY and CDR2 FYNNEI. CDR3 sequence: CASSGRAHEQFF. In DNA form, the CDR3 reads TGTGCCAGCAGCGGGAGGGCCCATGAGCAGTTCTTC.